Only one count was recorded for the clone carrying this T cell receptor beta chain. At one boundary the junction diverges from the germline segment, which might be a read error. This sample stems from a study of T-cell reconstitution after alpha-beta-depleted transplantation in children. CDR3 length: 15 residues. Germline V gene data show CDR1 as SQVTM and CDR2 as ANQGSEA. Preparation of the TCRbeta library involved a method that used unique molecular identifiers. TCRdb recomputed calls from the PCR reads with MiXCR, one row per CDR3 protein. Here the sample spans about 270,000 distinct CDR3 sequences, 9.9% being singletons.

Sequences were derived from PBMCs from the stem cell graft donor, sampled from the stem cell graft. J is TRBJ2-2 and V is TRBV29-1; 9 bases are a match to TRBD1. The source of this sequence is a human donor who donated a stem cell graft to a child with SCID. The DNA for the CDR3 is TGCAGCGTGGAGATCTCACAGGGGGCGATCGGGGAGCTGCTTTTT. Its protein is CSVEISQGAIGELLF.